Listed below are T cell receptor beta chains from one sample, sequenced in a study of shared clonotypes between healthy human individuals. The assay was immunoSEQ multiplex PCR, and TCRdb's table has in-frame clones only and misses some. The sample records roughly 1,100,000 clones, about 75% being singletons. Sequenced: memory CD4+ T cells sorted from blood. These receptor sequences come from a man aged 18 to 29 in good health. CDR3s include the opening cysteine and the closing phenylalanine or tryptophan. Fields, in order: J gene, V gene, clone size, D gene, CDR3 DNA, CDR3 protein. A D gene is named only where the DNA matches it firmly. Rows give clone size only sometimes, using once, few, many, or a class for an expanded clone.

TRBJ1-2	TRBV29-1	.	TRBD1	TGCAGCGTCCAGGGGGTAGACTATGGCTACACCTTC	CSVQGVDYGYTF
TRBJ2-2	TRBV11-2	.	.	TGTGCCAGCAGCTTACGCCAACGTACCGGGGAGCTGTTTTTT	CASSLRQRTGELFF
TRBJ1-2	TRBV18	.	TRBD1	TGTGCCAGCTCACCGGGACAGGAAAATTATGGCTACACCTTC	CASSPGQENYGYTF
TRBJ2-6	TRBV5-1	.	.	TGCGCCAGCAGCTTCCTTGTAGGGTCCCCCTCTGGGGCCAACGTCCTGACTTTC	CASSFLVGSPSGANVLTF
TRBJ1-4	TRBV19	few	TRBD1	TGTGCCAGTAGCTCCGGGACAGGGAATGAAAAACTGTTTTTT	CASSSGTGNEKLFF
TRBJ1-1	TRBV5-5	.	.	TGTGCCAGCAGCTTGGCCCAGGGTGTCACTGAAGCTTTCTTT	CASSLAQGVTEAFF
TRBJ2-3	TRBV2	.	.	TGTGCCAGCAGTTACACAGATACGCAGTATTTT	CASSYTDTQYF
TRBJ2-5	TRBV6-6	few	.	TGTGCCTGCTCAGGAGGCGGGGAGACCCAGTACTTC	CACSGGGETQYF
TRBJ2-7	TRBV5-1	.	TRBD2	TGCGCCAGCAGCCCCCGTGGTAGCGGGAGGGCCCTCAGGGAGCAGTACTTC	CASSPRGSGRALREQYF
TRBJ2-7	TRBV5-6	few	.	TGTGCCAGCAGCTTGGGAACACTTGGGGTTTACGAGCAGTACTTC	CASSLGTLGVYEQYF
TRBJ1-6	TRBV19	.	TRBD1	TGTGCCTCGAGGGACAGTAATTCACCCCTCCACTTT	CASRDSNSPLHF
TRBJ1-6	TRBV10-3	.	TRBD1	TGTGCCATCAGTGGACAGGGGATGGGTAATTCACCCCTCCACTTT	CAISGQGMGNSPLHF
TRBJ2-7	TRBV5-1	.	.	TGCGCCAGCAGATTGGTTGGGGGGAGCGAAAGCTACGAGCAGTACTTC	CASRLVGGSESYEQYF